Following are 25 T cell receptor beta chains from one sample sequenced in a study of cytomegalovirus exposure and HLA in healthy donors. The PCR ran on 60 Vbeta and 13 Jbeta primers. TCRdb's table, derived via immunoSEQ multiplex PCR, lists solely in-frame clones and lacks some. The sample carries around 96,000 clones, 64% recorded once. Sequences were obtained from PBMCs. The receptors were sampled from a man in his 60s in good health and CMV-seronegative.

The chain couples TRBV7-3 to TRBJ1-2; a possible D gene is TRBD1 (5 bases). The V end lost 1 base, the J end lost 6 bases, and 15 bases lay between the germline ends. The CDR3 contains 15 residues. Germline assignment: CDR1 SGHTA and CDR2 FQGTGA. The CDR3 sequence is CASSLIGSQGDGYTF. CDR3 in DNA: TGTGCCAGCAGCTTAATTGGCAGCCAAGGGGATGGCTACACCTTC.

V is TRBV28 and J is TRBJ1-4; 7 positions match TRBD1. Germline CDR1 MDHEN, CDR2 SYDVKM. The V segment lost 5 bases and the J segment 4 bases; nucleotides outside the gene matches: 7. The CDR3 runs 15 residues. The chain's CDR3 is CASSILGGGNEKLFF. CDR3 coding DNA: TGTGCCAGCAGTATACTAGGGGGCGGTAATGAAAAACTGTTTTTT.

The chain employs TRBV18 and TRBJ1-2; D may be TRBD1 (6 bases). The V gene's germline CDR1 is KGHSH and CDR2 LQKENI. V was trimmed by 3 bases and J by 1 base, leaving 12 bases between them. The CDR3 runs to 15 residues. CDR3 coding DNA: TGTGCCAGCTCACCCCGGCAGGGGTTTAACTATGGCTACACCTTC. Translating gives CASSPRQGFNYGYTF.

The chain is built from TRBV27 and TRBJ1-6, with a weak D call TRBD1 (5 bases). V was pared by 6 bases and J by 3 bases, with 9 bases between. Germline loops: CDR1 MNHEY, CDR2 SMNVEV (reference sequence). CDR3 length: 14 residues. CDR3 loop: CASRGANYNSPLHF. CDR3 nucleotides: TGTGCCAGCAGAGGGGCCAACTATAATTCACCCCTCCACTTT.

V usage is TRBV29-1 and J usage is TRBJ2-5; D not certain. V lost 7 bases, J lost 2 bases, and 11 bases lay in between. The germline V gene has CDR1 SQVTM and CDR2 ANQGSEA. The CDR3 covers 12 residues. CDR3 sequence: CSADTYQETQYF. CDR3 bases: TGCAGCGCCGACACCTATCAAGAGACCCAGTACTTC.

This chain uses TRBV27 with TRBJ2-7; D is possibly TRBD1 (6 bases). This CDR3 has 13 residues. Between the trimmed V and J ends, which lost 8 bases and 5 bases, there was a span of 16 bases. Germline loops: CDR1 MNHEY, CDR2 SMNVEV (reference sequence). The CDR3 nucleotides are TGTGCCAGCCGTTACAGGGCGATCAACGAGCAGTACTTC. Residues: CASRYRAINEQYF.

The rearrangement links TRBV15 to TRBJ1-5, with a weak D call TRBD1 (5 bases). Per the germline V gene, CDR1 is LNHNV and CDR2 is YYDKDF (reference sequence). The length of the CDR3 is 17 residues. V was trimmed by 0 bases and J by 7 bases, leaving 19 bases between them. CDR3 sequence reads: CATSRDSSPGLDQPQHF. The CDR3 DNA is TGTGCCACCAGCAGAGATAGTTCCCCAGGGTTGGACCAGCCCCAGCATTTT. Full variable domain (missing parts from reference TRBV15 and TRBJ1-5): DAMVIQNPRYQVTQFGKPVTLSCSQTLNHNVMYWYQQKSSQAPKLLFHYYDKDFNNEADTPDNFQSRRPNTSFCFLDIRSPGLGDTAMYLCATSRDSSPGLDQPQHFGDGTRLSIL.

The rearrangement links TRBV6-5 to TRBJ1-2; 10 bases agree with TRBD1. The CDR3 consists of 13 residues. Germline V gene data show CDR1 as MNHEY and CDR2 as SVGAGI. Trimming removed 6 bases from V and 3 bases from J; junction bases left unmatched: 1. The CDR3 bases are TGTGCCAGCAGGGACAGGGGGGACTATGGCTACACCTTC. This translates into CASRDRGDYGYTF.

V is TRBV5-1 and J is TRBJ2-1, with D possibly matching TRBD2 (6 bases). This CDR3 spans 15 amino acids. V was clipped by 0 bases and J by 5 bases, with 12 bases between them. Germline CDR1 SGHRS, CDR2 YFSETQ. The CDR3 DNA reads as TGCGCCAGCAGCTTGGTTAGGACTAATCACAATGAGCAGTTCTTC. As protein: CASSLVRTNHNEQFF.

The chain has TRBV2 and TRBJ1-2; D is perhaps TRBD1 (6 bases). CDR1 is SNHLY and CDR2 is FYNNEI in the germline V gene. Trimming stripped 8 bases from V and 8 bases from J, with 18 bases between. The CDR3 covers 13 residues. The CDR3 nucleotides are TGTGCCAGCCGGGACCCAGGGGAGAGGGGCTACACCTTC. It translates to CASRDPGERGYTF.

CDR3 sequence reads: CASSQGASYETQYF. For the CDR3, the DNA is TGCGCCAGCAGCCAAGGGGCAAGCTATGAGACCCAGTACTTC. The rearrangement links TRBV4-1 to TRBJ2-5; unclear D gene. The germline CDR1 and CDR2 sequences are MGHRA and YSYEKL. This CDR3 is 14 amino acids long. Trimming took off 1 base at V and 5 bases at J, with 11 bases between the two ends.

For the CDR3, the DNA is TGTGCCAGCAGCGAGACTAGCGGGGGGGCCAATGAGCAGTTCTTC. Translation: CASSETSGGANEQFF. The chain couples TRBV5-4 to TRBJ2-1, with 14 positions matching TRBD2. The germline V gene encodes CDR1 SGHNT and CDR2 YYREEE (reference sequence). The J segment lost 6 bases and the V segment lost 4 bases, leaving 3 bases of the junction unmatched. This CDR3 spans 15 amino acids.

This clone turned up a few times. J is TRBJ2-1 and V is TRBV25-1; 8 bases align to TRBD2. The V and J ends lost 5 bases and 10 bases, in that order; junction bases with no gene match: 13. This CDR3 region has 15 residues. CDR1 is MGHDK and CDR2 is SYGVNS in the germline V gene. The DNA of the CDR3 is TGTGCCAGCAGTCCGCAGGGACTAGTCGGCCCCGAGCAGTTCTTC. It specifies CASSPQGLVGPEQFF.

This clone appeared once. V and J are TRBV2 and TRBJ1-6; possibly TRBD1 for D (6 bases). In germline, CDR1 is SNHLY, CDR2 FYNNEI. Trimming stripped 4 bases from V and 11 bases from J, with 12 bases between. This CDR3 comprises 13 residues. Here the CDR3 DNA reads TGTGCCAGCAGTGGGCAGGGGAAGGCACCCCTCCACTTT. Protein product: CASSGQGKAPLHF.

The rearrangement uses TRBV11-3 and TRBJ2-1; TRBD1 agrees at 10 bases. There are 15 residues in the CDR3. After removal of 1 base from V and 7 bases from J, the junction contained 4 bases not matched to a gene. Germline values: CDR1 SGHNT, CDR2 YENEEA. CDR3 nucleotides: TGTGCCAGCAGCTTAGCCGGGACAGGGGCTAATGAGCAGTTCTTC. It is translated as CASSLAGTGANEQFF.

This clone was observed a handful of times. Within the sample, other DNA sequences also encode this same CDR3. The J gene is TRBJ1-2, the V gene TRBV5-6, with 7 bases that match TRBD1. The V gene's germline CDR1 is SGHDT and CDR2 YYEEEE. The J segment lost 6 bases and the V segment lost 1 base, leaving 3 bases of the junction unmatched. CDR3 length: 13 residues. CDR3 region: CASSLRQGDGYTF. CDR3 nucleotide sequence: TGTGCCAGCAGCTTGAGGCAGGGGGATGGCTACACCTTC.

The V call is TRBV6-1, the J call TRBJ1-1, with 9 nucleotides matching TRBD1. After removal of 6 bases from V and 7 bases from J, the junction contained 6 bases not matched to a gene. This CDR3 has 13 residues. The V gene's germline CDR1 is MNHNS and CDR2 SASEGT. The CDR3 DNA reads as TGTGCCAGCAGCCTCACAGGGGGCGTTGAAGCTTTCTTT. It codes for CASSLTGGVEAFF.

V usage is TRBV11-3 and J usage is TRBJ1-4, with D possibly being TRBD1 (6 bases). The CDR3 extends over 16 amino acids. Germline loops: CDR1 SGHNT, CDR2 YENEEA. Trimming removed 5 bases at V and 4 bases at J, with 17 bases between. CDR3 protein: CASSRTGTLDNEKLFF. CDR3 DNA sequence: TGTGCCAGCAGCCGCACCGGGACATTGGATAATGAAAAACTGTTTTTT.

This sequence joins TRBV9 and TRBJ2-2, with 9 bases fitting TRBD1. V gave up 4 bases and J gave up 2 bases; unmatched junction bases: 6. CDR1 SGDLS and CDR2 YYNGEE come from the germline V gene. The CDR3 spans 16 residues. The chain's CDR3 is CASSRGQGVNTGELFF. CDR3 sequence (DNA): TGTGCCAGCAGCAGGGGACAGGGAGTAAACACCGGGGAGCTGTTTTTT.

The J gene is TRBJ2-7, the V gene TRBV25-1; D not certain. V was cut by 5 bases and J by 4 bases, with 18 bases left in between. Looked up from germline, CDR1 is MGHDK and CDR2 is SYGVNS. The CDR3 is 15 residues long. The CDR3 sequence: CASSTDALLRYEQYF. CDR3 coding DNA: TGTGCCAGCAGTACCGACGCGCTCTTGAGGTACGAGCAGTACTTC.

CDR3 DNA sequence: TGTGCCAGTAGTATCGCAGTTAATCAGCCCCAGCATTTT. Residues: CASSIAVNQPQHF. The J gene is TRBJ1-5, the V gene TRBV19; D unclear. Trimming cost V 3 bases and J 4 bases, with 7 bases left between them. CDR1 is LNHDA, CDR2 SQIVND, per germline (reference sequence). CDR3 length: 13 residues.

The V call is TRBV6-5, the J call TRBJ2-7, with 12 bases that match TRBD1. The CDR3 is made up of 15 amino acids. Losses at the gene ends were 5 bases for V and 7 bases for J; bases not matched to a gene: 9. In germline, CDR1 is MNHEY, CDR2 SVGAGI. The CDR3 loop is CASSPGTGGRVEQYF. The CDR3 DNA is TGTGCCAGCAGTCCGGGGACAGGGGGCCGAGTGGAGCAGTACTTC.

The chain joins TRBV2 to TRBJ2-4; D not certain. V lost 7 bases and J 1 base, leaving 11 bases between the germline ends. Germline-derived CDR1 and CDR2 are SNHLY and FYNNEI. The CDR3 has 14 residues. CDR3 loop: CASTFGSAKNIQYF. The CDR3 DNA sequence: TGTGCCAGCACTTTCGGTTCGGCCAAAAACATTCAGTACTTC.

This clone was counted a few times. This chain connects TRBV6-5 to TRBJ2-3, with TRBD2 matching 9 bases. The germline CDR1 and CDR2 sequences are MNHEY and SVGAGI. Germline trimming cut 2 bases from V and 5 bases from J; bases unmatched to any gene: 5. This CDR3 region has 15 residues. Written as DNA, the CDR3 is TGTGCCAGCAGTTACGATAGCGGGAGTGGAGATACGCAGTATTTT. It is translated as CASSYDSGSGDTQYF.

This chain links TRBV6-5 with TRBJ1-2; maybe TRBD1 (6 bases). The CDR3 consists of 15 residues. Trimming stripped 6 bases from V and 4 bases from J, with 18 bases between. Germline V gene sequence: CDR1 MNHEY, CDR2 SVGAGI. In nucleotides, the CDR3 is TGTGCCAGCAGCCGATCGGACAGCGTATTCTATGGCTACACCTTC. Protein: CASSRSDSVFYGYTF.